A selection of T cell receptor beta chains follows, all from one sample in a study of post-analysis software for immune sequencing data. TCRdb passed the PCR reads through MiXCR, listing each CDR3 protein once. The sample has roughly 620,000 distinct CDR3 sequences; roughly 45% are singletons. Sequencing was done on a sample of blood. Every receptor here comes from a girl between 5 and 17 years old with multiple sclerosis. CDR3s include the opening cysteine and the closing phenylalanine or tryptophan. D genes are given only for firm matches. Size tells how often a clone was seen (once, few, many) or the class of an expanded clone, and some rows leave it out.

CDR3 length	D gene	clone size	J gene	V gene	CDR3 DNA	CDR3 protein
15	TRBD2	few	TRBJ2-1	TRBV2	TGTGCCAGCAGTGAAGGGGGGACTAGATCATATGAGCAGTTCTTC	CASSEGGTRSYEQFF
24	-	-	TRBJ2-7	TRBV5-1	TGCGCCAGCAGCTCCCTTGGAGGGGGGAAAAAGGGTGGAGAGAGCGTACGAAGCTCCTACGAGCAGTACTTC	CASSSLGGGKKGGESVRSSYEQYF
16	TRBD1	-	TRBJ1-2	TRBV29-1	TGCAGCGTTTTGACAGGGGGCTGGAAGGAGGGGTATGGCTACACCTTC	CSVLTGGWKEGYGYTF
15	-	few	TRBJ2-1	TRBV7-2	TGTGCCAGCAGCTTCAAGAGGTCTACCTACAATGAGCAGTTCTTC	CASSFKRSTYNEQFF
15	-	few	TRBJ1-4	TRBV4-1	TGCGCCAGCAGCCAAGCCCGGCTAACTAATGAAAAACTGTTTTTT	CASSQARLTNEKLFF
16	-	-	TRBJ2-3	TRBV4-1	TGCGCCAGCAGCCGAGTTACAGGGTTTAGCACAGATACGCAGTATTTT	CASSRVTGFSTDTQYF
15	-	few	TRBJ2-3	TRBV7-2	TGTGCCAGCAGCTTAGGGACCACTAGCACAGGTACGCAGTATTTT	CASSLGTTSTGTQYF
14	TRBD1	few	TRBJ2-5	TRBV12-3/TRBV12-4	TGTGCCAGCAGTTTGACAGGGTTGCAAGAGACCCAGTACTTC	CASSLTGLQETQYF
13	-	-	TRBJ2-5	TRBV12-3/TRBV12-4	TGTGCCAGCAGTTTGGGCAGGGCAGGTGAGCAGTACTTC	CASSLGRAGEQYF
14	-	few	TRBJ2-7	TRBV12-3/TRBV12-4	TGTGCCAGCAGAGGTTCTACGGAATCCTACGAGCAGTACTTC	CASRGSTESYEQYF
15	TRBD2	few	TRBJ2-1	TRBV6-1	TGTGCCAGCAGGAGACGGACTAGCGGGAGGAATGAGCAGTTCTTC	CASRRRTSGRNEQFF
16	-	-	TRBJ2-1	TRBV14	TGTGCCAGCAGTCGCTACGCGGGAAGCTCCTACAATGAGCAGTTCTTC	CASSRYAGSSYNEQFF
14	-	-	TRBJ2-1	TRBV2	TGTGCCAGCAGTGAGGGGCCTGTTTACAATGAGCAGTTCTTC	CASSEGPVYNEQFF
14	-	-	TRBJ2-5	TRBV18	TGTGGCAGCCGACGAATGACAGGCCAAGAGACCCAGTACTTC	CGSRRMTGQETQYF
15	TRBD1	-	TRBJ2-1	TRBV6-1	TGTGCCAGCAGTGTCAGGACAGGGGGCTACAATGAGCAGTTCTTC	CASSVRTGGYNEQFF
13	-	-	TRBJ1-2	TRBV6-1	TGTGCCAGCAGTCGGGACAACCTCTATGGCTACACCTTC	CASSRDNLYGYTF
14	-	-	TRBJ2-7	TRBV11-3	TGTGCCAGCAGCCCCCGGGAAATCCCCTACGAGCAGTACTTC	CASSPREIPYEQYF
18	-	-	TRBJ2-1	TRBV7-6	TGTGCCAGCAGCTCCTCTTTTCCGGTGTTAAGCTCTTACAATGAGCAGTTCTTC	CASSSSFPVLSSYNEQFF
15	TRBD1	once	TRBJ1-4	TRBV12-3/TRBV12-4	TGTGCCAGCAGTACGCGGACAGGAGAAAATGAAAAACTGTTTTTT	CASSTRTGENEKLFF
12	-	-	TRBJ2-4	TRBV6-6	TGTGCCAGCACCCGGGACCAAAACATTCAGTACTTC	CASTRDQNIQYF
15	TRBD1	-	TRBJ2-3	TRBV24-1	TGTGCCACCAGTGGGTTGGACAGGATCGAAGATACGCAGTATTTT	CATSGLDRIEDTQYF
15	-	few	TRBJ2-3	TRBV12-3/TRBV12-4	TGTGCCAGCAGCCTGCGGTCCCCAACCACTGATACGCAGTATTTT	CASSLRSPTTDTQYF
15	TRBD2	-	TRBJ2-1	TRBV6-6	TGTGCCAGCAGTTTTAGCGGGGGGCCAAGCAATGAGCAGTTCTTC	CASSFSGGPSNEQFF
14	-	-	TRBJ1-5	TRBV20-1	TGCAGTGCTAGGAAAGGGGCGAAGGGTCAGCCCCAGCATTTT	CSARKGAKGQPQHF
15	TRBD1	few	TRBJ1-1	TRBV10-3	TGTGCCAGTACCCCGGGACAGGGGGTACACACTGAAGCTTTCTTT	CASTPGQGVHTEAFF
16	TRBD2	-	TRBJ2-3	TRBV12-3/TRBV12-4	TGTGCCAGCATTACTAACGGGGCTAGCGGGGCAGATACGCAGTATTTT	CASITNGASGADTQYF
15	-	few	TRBJ2-6	TRBV11-2	TGTGCCAGCAGCCTCCAGAGGGCCGGGGCCAACGTCCTGACTTTC	CASSLQRAGANVLTF
14	TRBD1	few	TRBJ2-7	TRBV29-1	TGCAGCGTCCCCCAGGGGGCAAGCTCCTACGAGCAGTACTTC	CSVPQGASSYEQYF
14	-	few	TRBJ2-7	TRBV20-1	TGCAGTGCTGGGGGGCCGGGCCTCTCCTACGAGCAGTACTTC	CSAGGPGLSYEQYF
14	-	-	TRBJ2-1	TRBV29-1	TGCAGCGTTGATGGGTGGGAGCAACGCAATGAGCAGTTCTTC	CSVDGWEQRNEQFF
12	TRBD1	-	TRBJ2-1	TRBV20-1	TGCAGTGCTAGGAGACAGGGGAATGAGCAGTTCTTC	CSARRQGNEQFF
14	TRBD1	few	TRBJ1-1	TRBV5-1	TGCGCCAGCAGCTTATGGACAGGGAACACTGAAGCTTTCTTT	CASSLWTGNTEAFF
13	TRBD1	many	TRBJ1-2	TRBV7-9	TGTGCCAGCAGCCCTCGACAGGGTTATGGCTACACCTTC	CASSPRQGYGYTF
14	-	-	TRBJ2-7	TRBV7-9	TGTGCCAGCAGCAAACAGGGTCCTCCATCCGAGCAGTACTTC	CASSKQGPPSEQYF
14	-	few	TRBJ1-1	TRBV20-1	TGCAGTGCCACCGAACAGGGCGGGGGCACTGAAGCTTTCTTT	CSATEQGGGTEAFF
13	-	-	TRBJ2-7	TRBV4-1	TGCGCCAGCAGCCAGGACTCCCTCTACCTGCAGTACTTC	CASSQDSLYLQYF
12	-	few	TRBJ2-3	TRBV20-1	TGCAGTGCTATGGTAGGCACAGATACGCAGTATTTT	CSAMVGTDTQYF
18	TRBD2	once	TRBJ2-3	TRBV5-4	TGTGCCAGCAGCCACGGGACTAGCGGGAGGGCCCCCACAGATACGCAGTATTTT	CASSHGTSGRAPTDTQYF
15	TRBD1	once	TRBJ1-6	TRBV10-3	TGTGCCATCAGTACCGACTGGGGACAGGGAACACCCCTCCACTTT	CAISTDWGQGTPLHF
15	-	-	TRBJ2-7	TRBV12-3/TRBV12-4	TGTGCCAGCAGTTTAAACAGGGCAAGCTCCTACGAGCAGTACTTC	CASSLNRASSYEQYF
15	TRBD1	-	TRBJ2-5	TRBV3-1	TGTGCCAGCAGCCAAGTGGGGACAGATCAAGAGACCCAGTACTTC	CASSQVGTDQETQYF
15	-	-	TRBJ2-7	TRBV7-6	TGTGCCAGCAGCTTAGGTCTTGAGGGCTCCTACGAGCAGTACTTC	CASSLGLEGSYEQYF
16	-	few	TRBJ2-1	TRBV5-1	TGCGCCAGCACCGACCCAGGACTCGCCCCTGATAATGAGCAGTTCTTC	CASTDPGLAPDNEQFF
14	-	few	TRBJ1-6	TRBV28	TGTGCCAGCAGTTTATCTGGGTTTAATTCACCCCTCCACTTT	CASSLSGFNSPLHF
15	TRBD1	-	TRBJ1-1	TRBV20-1	TGCAGTGCTAGAGAATCGGGACAGGGATCAGCTGAAGCTTTCTTT	CSARESGQGSAEAFF
13	TRBD2	few	TRBJ2-4	TRBV6-1	TGTGCCAGCAGTGAAAGCGGGAGTAACATTCAGTACTTC	CASSESGSNIQYF
16	-	-	TRBJ2-3	TRBV7-9	TGTGCCAGCAGCTCCCCTGCATCCGGGCTATGGGATACGCAGTATTTT	CASSSPASGLWDTQYF
14	-	few	TRBJ2-5	TRBV29-1	TGCAGCGTTATAACAGGGCTGGGGAAAGAGACCCAGTACTTC	CSVITGLGKETQYF
14	TRBD1	-	TRBJ1-1	TRBV9	TGTGCCAGCAGCGTATCGACAGGGGGCACTGAAGCTTTCTTT	CASSVSTGGTEAFF